This T cell receptor (beta chain) was obtained from a study of shared clonotypes between healthy human individuals. Study-wide background: Samples came from a couple of female and three male donors aged 18 to 49.

The junction had 0 bases not matched to a gene; V was cut back by 5 bases and J by 7 bases. The germline V gene encodes CDR1 MDHEN and CDR2 SYDVKM. This CDR3 region has 12 residues. Genomic DNA from each subset was divided evenly over several immunoSEQ plates. Clones were sequenced by immunoSEQ multiplex PCR, and TCRdb holds only the in-frame ones, with some missing. The sample carries some 1.4 million clones, approximately 97% recorded once. The sequence was obtained from a man younger than 45 in good health. The source material was naive CD4+ T cells sorted from blood. Subset noted: CD45RA+ positively selected. The chain employs TRBV28 and TRBJ1-5; 9 bases are a match to TRBD1. CDR3 sequence (DNA): TGTGCCAGCAGTACAGGGGGCCAGCCCCAGCATTTT. Its translation is CASSTGGQPQHF.